This T cell receptor (beta chain) was recovered during a study of cytomegalovirus exposure and HLA in healthy donors. The CDR3 loop spans 12 amino acids. Per the germline V gene, CDR1 is GTSNPN and CDR2 is SVGIG (reference sequence). V lost 1 base and J 10 bases, leaving 13 bases between the germline ends. Notes on this clone: Its cognate antigen is unknown.

Libraries were prepared by immunoSEQ multiplex PCR; TCRdb keeps only in-frame clonotypes and omits some of them. The sample holds roughly 280,000 clones, about 86% seen once. General study points: Associated with cytomegalovirus, according to the listing, were 150 to 200 TCR beta chains.

The origin of this receptor is a woman aged 18 to 35 in good health and CMV-seronegative. The sample was PBMCs. This chain uses TRBV30 with TRBJ1-1; D remains ambiguous. CDR3 coding DNA: TGTGCCTGGAGTGACAGCCAAATCGGAGCTTTCTTT. It is translated as CAWSDSQIGAFF.